This TCR beta chain was found in a study of regulatory T cells in long-lasting Graves disease listed by TCRdb under 2021. Regarding the study in general: Antithyroid drugs had been taken for less than 3 months by newly diagnosed Graves' disease patients. The study took place in China and was registered as a clinical trial. A total of roughly 35 samples underwent TCR sequencing: some 13 from persistent and about 20 from newly diagnosed Graves' disease patients. Peripheral blood TCR sequencing and RNA sequencing compared persistent Graves' disease patients with newly diagnosed Graves' disease patients.

In its sample, this clonotype was seen many times. Its antigen target is currently unknown. No base quality information exists; no much larger clone differs at one position. Here is what the overall study found, with its caveats: The study examined only peripheral blood because the primary lesion, thyroid tissue, could not be accessed. The authors acknowledged the small sample size as a limitation that may reduce accuracy. A larger number of public clonotypes was shared among persistent patients (more than 2,500) than among newly diagnosed patients (about 990). Sequencing and analysis were limited to the TCR beta chain. Persistent Graves' disease patients showed lower TCR Shannon entropy and fewer highly expanded clones than newly diagnosed patients, suggesting clonal expansion.

Preparation of the library involved multiplex PCR. Sequencing was carried out with an Illumina HiSeq 4000. To build TCR beta libraries, CDR3 regions were amplified by Arm-PCR using iRepertoire HTBI primers. Gel purification was performed on PCR products prior to sequencing. As for the authors' bioinformatics: Gene usage analysis of CDR3 amino acid clonotypes used the 62 TRBV and about 15 TRBJ segments found across samples. COPE and FqMerger were used to merge filtered high-quality paired reads into contigs. BLAST was used to align contigs to IMGT TRBV, TRBD and TRBJ reference genes, and CDR3 was defined according to IMGT. Any clonotype with a frequency above 0.1% was classified as a highly expanded clone. Repertoire diversity was measured by Shannon entropy, and V-J evenness by the Gini coefficient. A clonotype found in more than one individual was treated as public. The public reads were reprocessed in TCRdb via fastp at Q25 and MiXCR, keeping in-frame beta chains. Under each unique CDR3 protein, matching rows form one entry showing the most common genes and DNA. In this record, the V and J calls reflect TCRdb's handling and not the investigators' own analysis. The sample table lists hundreds of thousands of distinct CDR3 sequences, around 13% of them with a count of one. The top ten clones comprise around 10% of the sample.

The time point label here, explained by the study, means: newly diagnosed GD, antithyroid drugs for less than 3 months. RNA was extracted from PBMCs in TRIzol for both TCR sequencing and RNA sequencing. The diagnosis of Graves' disease followed American Thyroid Association guidelines. Patients for the study were recruited at an endocrinology department in Xi'an, China. Each patient gave 8.5 to 9.5 milliliters of peripheral blood, collected in an EDTA anticoagulant tube. Ficoll Paque Plus density gradient separation was used to isolate PBMCs, and no additional T cell sorting was done. An Agilent 2100 Bioanalyzer and agarose gel were used to check RNA quality, and a NanoDrop 2000 was used to measure RNA concentration. These data are also associated with another study on T cells in Graves' hyperthyroidism and ophthalmopathy. As the second publication notes: Stable Graves' hyperthyroidism was defined as the absence of progression to ophthalmopathy over 18 months of follow-up. Hyperthyroidism patients were aged 18 to 65 years and newly diagnosed, with disease duration of less than 2 months. Exclusion was applied to patients with uncontrolled infections, other autoimmune diseases, pregnancy or lactation. Diagnoses were established on the basis of clinical symptoms, serum thyroxine and TRAb, thyroid ultrasound, and orbital computed tomography. The first round of RT-PCR for the TCR CDR3 was performed with the HTBI primer set and the Qiagen OneStep RT-PCR kit. Blood samples also contained most of the expanded thyroid clonotypes (frequency above 0.001), which suggests that blood repertoires may reflect thyroid immune responses. In cross-validation, a model built on a 13 V-J signature told ophthalmopathy apart from stable hyperthyroidism with approximately 91% sensitivity and approximately 81% specificity, and in testing the same model reached 80%/75%. In validation, the model predicted progression to ophthalmopathy a median of approximately 6.3 months before onset, with 65% to 71% sensitivity and nearly 75% specificity. To identify distinguishing TCR V-J signatures, a discovery cohort of about 100 patients was used, comprising some 45 with Graves' ophthalmopathy and approximately 58 with stable Graves' hyperthyroidism. Prospective prediction of ophthalmopathy was tested in an independent validation cohort consisting of some 19 hyperthyroidism patients and 15 or so patients who later progressed to ophthalmopathy. The roughly 94 discovery patients were randomly divided into training and test sets at a 7:3 ratio. Thyroid tissue and blood T-cell repertoires from about six Graves' hyperthyroidism patients were also compared in the study. After sampling, hyperthyroidism patients received methimazole starting at 30 mg daily, and ophthalmopathy patients received high-dose intravenous methylprednisolone. Libraries were constructed in a second round of multiplex PCR, after which size selection and purification were performed. Sequencing of the libraries was done on an Illumina HiSeq2000 using paired-end 100 bp reads. SOAPnuke was used to process the raw data, throwing out any read that contained adapters or uncalled bases, had a mean Phred below 15, or lacked an exact constant-primer or identifier match. High-quality paired reads were merged using COPE v1.2.5, and each unique nucleotide sequence was defined as a clonotype. MiTCR v1.1 was used to align the clonotypes against IMGT TRBV, TRBD and TRBJ reference segments. The analysis included only V-J combinations with a frequency above 0.0001, which together covered 99.2% of the repertoires. A TCS score was defined as the ratio between F50 (clonal expansion) and ExV (chaos), using BLOSUM62-based TCRdist between CDR3 peptides within each V-J. Welch's t-statistics and random forest reduced approximately 520 V-J features to about 12, which were used in a naive Bayes classifier (R e1071). Sample size was not statistically predetermined, and blinding of investigators to group allocation was not performed. According to the paper, TCR Vbeta CDR3 sequencing was carried out on more than 120 peripheral blood samples, which came from fewer than 50 ophthalmopathy, approximately 72 hyperthyroidism and roughly 17 progressor patients.

The TCR originated in a woman aged 25 to 39 with Graves disease. Donor details come from another sample of the same person, matched by shared clones. Sequences were derived from peripheral blood mononuclear cells (PBMCs), sampled at new diagnosis, from a patient treated with antithyroid drugs.

The sequenced DNA is TGCAGTGCCTGGGGGACAGGAAGGAACACTGAAGCTTTCTTT. This is translated as CSAWGTGRNTEAFF. In this chain, TRBV20-1 is recombined with TRBJ1-1, and 8 junctional nucleotides match TRBD1. CDR1 is given as DFQATT and CDR2 as SNEGSKA, both from the germline V gene (reference sequence). Including cysteine and phenylalanine, the CDR3 has 14 amino acids. Only CDR3 DNA is held: 42 bases, read in frame from base 1. Compared with germline, V lacks 6 bases and J lacks 1 base; bases without a gene match: 7.